This is a list of T cell receptor beta chains from one sample in a study of T-cell memory formation after mild COVID-19. TCRdb processed the 5' RACE reads anew with MiXCR; each CDR3 protein has one entry. The sample lists approximately 340,000 distinct CDR3 sequences; under 15% were seen once. Sequenced material: PBMCs or a T cell subset sorted from them (not recorded which). The receptors originated from a man aged 18-30 years who had mild COVID-19 (a few samples of this study predate the infection). Cell type and time point are not known. Both conserved end residues are part of each CDR3. A D gene is named only where the DNA matches it firmly. Not every row has a clone size; where given, it reads once, few, many or a size class.

size | J | D | V | DNA | CDR3
few | TRBJ1-2 | - | TRBV5-1 | TGCGCCAGCAGCTTGGACAGCTTCTATGGCTACACCTTC | CASSLDSFYGYTF
- | TRBJ1-2 | - | TRBV27 | TGTGCCAGCAGTCTGGGACGGGGGCCGTTTGGCTACACCTTC | CASSLGRGPFGYTF
- | TRBJ2-5 | - | TRBV4-2 | TGTGCCAGCAGCCAAGCCAAACTCCAAGAGACCCAGTACTTC | CASSQAKLQETQYF
few | TRBJ2-3 | - | TRBV18 | TGTGCCAGCTCACTGACCGCGGCGGGTGGCACAGATACGCAGTATTTT | CASSLTAAGGTDTQYF
few | TRBJ2-1 | TRBD2 | TRBV5-5 | TGTGCCAGCAGCTGGGAGAGCGGGGAGAGCGAGCAGTTCTTC | CASSWESGESEQFF
few | TRBJ2-2 | - | TRBV7-9 | TGTGCCAGCAGCTTAACGGGGGAAGCCGGGGAGCTGTTTTTT | CASSLTGEAGELFF
- | TRBJ2-3 | TRBD1 | TRBV28 | TGTGCCAGCAGTTGGGTAGGACAGGGCGCAGATACGCAGTATTTT | CASSWVGQGADTQYF
- | TRBJ1-1 | TRBD1 | TRBV12-3/TRBV12-4 | TGTGCCAGCGGGACTGTCACAGGGGGCTGGAACACTGAAGCTTTCTTT | CASGTVTGGWNTEAFF
few | TRBJ1-2 | - | TRBV6-2/TRBV6-3 | TGTGCCAGCACCCCGGGACGGGCCTATGGCTACACCTTC | CASTPGRAYGYTF
- | TRBJ2-3 | - | TRBV12-5 | TGTGCTAGTTGTCTAGAGTACACAGATACGCAGTATTTT | CASCLEYTDTQYF
many | TRBJ2-7 | - | TRBV12-3/TRBV12-4 | TGTGCCAGCAGTCCCCGTGGTGCAGGGCCTGGTTCCTACGAGCAGTACTTC | CASSPRGAGPGSYEQYF
few | TRBJ2-1 | TRBD2 | TRBV5-1 | TGCGCCAGCAGCCTGGGCCTCGGGACTAGCGGGCGGGGTGAGCAGTTCTTC | CASSLGLGTSGRGEQFF
few | TRBJ2-1 | - | TRBV6-5 | TGTGCCAGCAGCCCGGGGTCGTCCCCGCACAATGAGCAGTTCTTC | CASSPGSSPHNEQFF
many | TRBJ2-5 | TRBD1 | TRBV7-3 | TGTGCCAGCGCAGCGGACAGGGGGCTTGGGAAGACCCAGTACTTC | CASAADRGLGKTQYF
- | TRBJ2-6 | - | TRBV6-6 | TGTGCCAGCAGTTACTCTCCAGGGGCAGGGGCCAACGTCCTGACTTTC | CASSYSPGAGANVLTF
- | TRBJ1-5 | - | TRBV6-2/TRBV6-3 | TGTGCCAGCACCATGGGAATCGGACAGCGCAATCAGCCCCAGCATTTT | CASTMGIGQRNQPQHF
few | TRBJ1-5 | TRBD1 | TRBV4-1 | TGCGCCAGCAGCCATCCCGGGACAGGGTACAATCAGCCCCAGCATTTT | CASSHPGTGYNQPQHF
few | TRBJ1-6 | - | TRBV5-1 | TGCGCCAGTTCAAAGTGGGAGAGCTCCTATAATTCACCCCTCCACTTT | CASSKWESSYNSPLHF
- | TRBJ2-5 | TRBD2 | TRBV4-3 | TGCGCCAGCAGCCGAAGCGGGGGGCTGGAGACCCAGTACTTC | CASSRSGGLETQYF
- | TRBJ1-4 | - | TRBV6-1 | TGTGCCAGCACTAGGGTTTGGGCTGAAAAACTGTTTTTT | CASTRVWAEKLFF
many | TRBJ1-1 | - | TRBV4-1 | TGCGCCAGCAGCCCAGGGAGGGGGGGGACTGAAGCTTTCTTT | CASSPGRGGTEAFF
- | TRBJ2-5 | - | TRBV6-2/TRBV6-3 | TGTGCCAGCAGTTACTTGGGGCACCAAGAGACCCAGTACTTC | CASSYLGHQETQYF
few | TRBJ1-6 | - | TRBV30 | TGTGCCGCGGGGAGTTCCCGGAGTTCACCCCTCCACTTT | CAAGSSRSSPLHF
few | TRBJ2-7 | TRBD1 | TRBV11-3 | TGTGCCAGCAGCTTAGATAGGGACAGGGACTACGAGCAGTACTTC | CASSLDRDRDYEQYF
- | TRBJ2-5 | - | TRBV18 | TGTGCCAGCTCACCAGACGAGACCCAGTACTTC | CASSPDETQYF
few | TRBJ2-3 | - | TRBV15 | TGTGCCACCAGCAGAGTGGGGGGCTGGGGAGATACGCAGTATTTT | CATSRVGGWGDTQYF
- | TRBJ1-1 | - | TRBV28 | TGTGCCAGCAGTTTCGTCCACGCCTCAGGAAGGAACACTGAAGCTTTCTTT | CASSFVHASGRNTEAFF
few | TRBJ1-1 | - | TRBV12-3/TRBV12-4 | TGTGCCAGCGCAGCGACGAGGACTGAAGCTTTCTTT | CASAATRTEAFF
few | TRBJ1-3 | - | TRBV3-1 | TGTGCCAGCAGCCAAGCCACAGTCTCTGGAAACACCATATATTTT | CASSQATVSGNTIYF
- | TRBJ1-6 | TRBD1 | TRBV7-9 | TGTGCCAGCAGCTTAACAGGGGGTGCTAATTCACCCCTCCACTTT | CASSLTGGANSPLHF
- | TRBJ1-5 | TRBD1 | TRBV18 | TGTGCCAGCTCACTGGACAGGTACAATCAGCCCCAGCATTTT | CASSLDRYNQPQHF
many | TRBJ2-3 | - | TRBV5-6 | TGTGCCAGCAGCTTGGCCTCTGAGGGGATGCAGTATTTT | CASSLASEGMQYF
few | TRBJ2-5 | - | TRBV7-2 | TGTGCCAGCAGCTTATATGGAGGGACGAGAGAGACCCAGTACTTC | CASSLYGGTRETQYF
- | TRBJ2-7 | - | TRBV6-2/TRBV6-3 | TGTGCCAGCAGTACTGGAACGTCCTCCTACGAGCAGTACTTC | CASSTGTSSYEQYF
- | TRBJ1-2 | - | TRBV28 | TGTGCCAGCATCTCGGGGGGCTGGGATGGCTACACCTTC | CASISGGWDGYTF
- | TRBJ1-4 | - | TRBV5-1 | TGCGCCAGCAGGTCCCTCGAGGAGGGCGGAGATGAAAAACTGTTTTTT | CASRSLEEGGDEKLFF
few | TRBJ2-7 | - | TRBV29-1 | TGCAGCGTGGGGACACGAGTCTACGAGCAGTACTTC | CSVGTRVYEQYF
- | TRBJ2-3 | - | TRBV6-5 | TGTGCCAGCTGCCAGTACACAGATACGCAGTATTTT | CASCQYTDTQYF
many | TRBJ1-1 | - | TRBV5-1 | TGTGCCAGCAGCTTAGGGGAGGGCACTGAAGCTTTCTTT | CASSLGEGTEAFF
- | TRBJ1-2 | - | TRBV20-1 | TGCAGTGCTAGAGAAATCAGGGGAATTAATGGCTACACCTTC | CSAREIRGINGYTF
- | TRBJ2-1 | TRBD2 | TRBV27 | TGTGCCAGCAGTCGGCGGGAGGGCCCGTTCTTTGAGCAGTTCTTC | CASSRREGPFFEQFF
many | TRBJ2-3 | TRBD2 | TRBV29-1 | TGCAGCGTTGAAGCTTGGACTAGCGGGGGGGCAACAGATACGCAGTATTTT | CSVEAWTSGGATDTQYF
few | TRBJ2-3 | TRBD2 | TRBV13 | TGTGCCAGCAGCCTCCTCCTAGCGGGGTTGCACACAGATACGCAGTATTTT | CASSLLLAGLHTDTQYF
few | TRBJ1-1 | - | TRBV6-2/TRBV6-3 | TGTGCCAGCAGTCTAGCACCCGAAGGTGAAGCTTTCTTT | CASSLAPEGEAFF
- | TRBJ2-4 | - | TRBV7-2 | TGTGCCAGCAGCTTAGGGGGTTACAGTGTAGCCAAAAACATTCAGTACTTC | CASSLGGYSVAKNIQYF
few | TRBJ2-3 | - | TRBV7-9 | TGTGCCAGCAGCCACAACCCGTCCGACAGGCCCACAGATACGCAGTATTTT | CASSHNPSDRPTDTQYF
- | TRBJ1-1 | - | TRBV6-5 | TGTGCCAGCAGTTCGTCACGGGGGCAAGCTTTCTTT | CASSSSRGQAFF
- | TRBJ1-1 | - | TRBV20-1 | TGCAGTGCCCCCAACGGTAGGGGCCGGAACACTGAAGCTTTCTTT | CSAPNGRGRNTEAFF
few | TRBJ1-1 | - | TRBV20-1 | TGCAGTGCTAGAGAGCAGGGGTCCCTGAACACTGAAGCTTTCTTT | CSAREQGSLNTEAFF
many | TRBJ2-5 | - | TRBV5-1 | TGCGCCAGCAGCTTGGACGGGACTCAAGAGACCCAGTACTTC | CASSLDGTQETQYF